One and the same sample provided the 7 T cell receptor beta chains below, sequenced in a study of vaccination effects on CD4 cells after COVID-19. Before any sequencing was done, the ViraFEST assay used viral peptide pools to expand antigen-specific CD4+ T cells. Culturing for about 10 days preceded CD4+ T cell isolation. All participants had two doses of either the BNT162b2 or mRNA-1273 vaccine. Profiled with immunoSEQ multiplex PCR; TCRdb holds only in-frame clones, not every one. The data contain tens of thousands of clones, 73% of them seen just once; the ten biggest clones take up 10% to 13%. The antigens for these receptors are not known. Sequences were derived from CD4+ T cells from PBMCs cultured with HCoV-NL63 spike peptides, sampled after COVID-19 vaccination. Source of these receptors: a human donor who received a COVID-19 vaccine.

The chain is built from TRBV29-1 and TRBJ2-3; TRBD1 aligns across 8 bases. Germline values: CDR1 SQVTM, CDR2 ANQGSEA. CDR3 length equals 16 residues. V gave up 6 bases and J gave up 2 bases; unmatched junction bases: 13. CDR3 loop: CSVCTLDRAVTDTQYF. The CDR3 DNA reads TGCAGCGTCTGTACCTTGGACAGGGCTGTCACAGATACGCAGTATTTT.

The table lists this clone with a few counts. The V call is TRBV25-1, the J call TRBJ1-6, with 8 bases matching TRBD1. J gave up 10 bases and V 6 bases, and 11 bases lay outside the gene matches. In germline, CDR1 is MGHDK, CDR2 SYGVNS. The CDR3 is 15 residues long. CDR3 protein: CASSNQGATRSPLHF. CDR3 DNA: TGTGCCAGCAGCAATCAGGGGGCAACAAGATCACCCCTCCACTTT.

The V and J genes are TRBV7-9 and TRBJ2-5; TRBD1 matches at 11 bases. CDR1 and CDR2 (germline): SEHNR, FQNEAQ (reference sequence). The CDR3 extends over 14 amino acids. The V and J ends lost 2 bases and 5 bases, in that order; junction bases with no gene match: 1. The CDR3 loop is CASSLRDRGETQYF. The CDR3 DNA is TGTGCCAGCAGCTTAAGGGACAGGGGGGAGACCCAGTACTTC.

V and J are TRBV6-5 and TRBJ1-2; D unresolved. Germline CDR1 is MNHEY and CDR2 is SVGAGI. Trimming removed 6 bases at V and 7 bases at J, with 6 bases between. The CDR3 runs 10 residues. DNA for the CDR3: TGTGCCAGCAGGCGGGGTGGCTACACCTTC. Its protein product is CASRRGGYTF.

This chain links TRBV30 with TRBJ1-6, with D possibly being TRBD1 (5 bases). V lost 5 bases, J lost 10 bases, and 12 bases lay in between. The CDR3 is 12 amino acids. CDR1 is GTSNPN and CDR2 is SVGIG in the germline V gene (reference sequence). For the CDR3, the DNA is TGTGCCTGGGCCTGGGCAGGGTCACCCCTCCACTTT. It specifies CAWAWAGSPLHF.

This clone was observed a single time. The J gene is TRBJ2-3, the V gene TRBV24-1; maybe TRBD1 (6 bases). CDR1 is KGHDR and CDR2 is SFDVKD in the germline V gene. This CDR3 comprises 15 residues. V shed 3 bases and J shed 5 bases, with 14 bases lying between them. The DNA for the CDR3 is TGTGCCACCAGTGATAGGGGGACAAACCTAGATACGCAGTATTTT. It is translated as CATSDRGTNLDTQYF.

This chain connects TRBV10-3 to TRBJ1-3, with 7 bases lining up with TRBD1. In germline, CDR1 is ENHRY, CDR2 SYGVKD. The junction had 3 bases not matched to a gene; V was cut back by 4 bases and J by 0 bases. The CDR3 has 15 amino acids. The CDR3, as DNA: TGTGCCATCAGTGCAGGGGGAGACTCTGGAAACACCATATATTTT. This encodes CAISAGGDSGNTIYF.